The clone carrying this TCR beta chain was detected a few times. The CDR3 is made up of 15 amino acids. Germline V gene sequence: CDR1 SGHKS, CDR2 YYEKEE (reference sequence). Trimming removed 2 bases from V and 3 bases from J; junction bases left unmatched: 3. This sample stems from a study of blood T cells in healthy people across ages. Primers used in a second PCR of roughly 6 to 11 cycles were a sample-barcoded 5' primer and a J-beta primer mix. MiXCR, run by TCRdb on the 5' RACE reads, gives a single entry per CDR3 protein. The data contain about 1.4 million distinct CDR3 sequences, around 59% of them singletons.

The source material was blood. The chain uses TRBV5-5 and TRBJ2-7; 12 bases are a match to TRBD2. The TCR originated in a man between 18 and 35 years old in good health. The CDR3 nucleotides read TGTGCCAGCAGCTTCGGACTAGCGGGACTCTACGAGCAGTACTTC. Its protein product is CASSFGLAGLYEQYF.